The 10 T cell receptor beta chains listed next were all sequenced from one sample in a study of cytomegalovirus exposure and HLA in healthy donors. Vbeta (60) and Jbeta (13) primers were used in the PCR. Profiled with immunoSEQ multiplex PCR; TCRdb holds only in-frame clones, not every one. Of 150,000 to 200,000 clones in the sample, over 70% are singletons; the top ten hold 2.5% to 3.5%. Input material: PBMCs. The receptor set was obtained from a male donor in good health and CMV-seronegative.

V usage is TRBV28 and J usage is TRBJ2-3, with 13 bases identical to TRBD2. Looked up from germline, CDR1 is MDHEN and CDR2 is SYDVKM. V shed 7 bases and J 4 bases; nucleotides not matched to a gene: 20. The CDR3 consists of 20 residues. CDR3 nucleotide sequence: TGTGCCAGCACACAGTTCAAGACAGGGCTACTAGCGGGGGGGCCAGATACGCAGTATTTT. It encodes CASTQFKTGLLAGGPDTQYF. The whole variable domain, remainder taken from reference TRBV28 and TRBJ2-3, is DVKVTQSSRYLVKRTGEKVFLECVQDMDHENMFWYRQDPGLGLRLIYFSYDVKMKEKGDIPEGYSVSREKKERFSLILESASTNQTSMYLCASTQFKTGLLAGGPDTQYFGPGTRLTVL.

This rearrangement joins TRBV2 to TRBJ1-4; no definite D call. V was pared by 8 bases and J by 3 bases, with 16 bases between. The CDR3 extends over 15 amino acids. CDR1 is SNHLY, CDR2 FYNNEI, per germline. The DNA for the CDR3 is TGTGCCAGCGTGAGGTCGAGGGCCCCTAATGAAAAACTGTTTTTT. Protein sequence: CASVRSRAPNEKLFF.

The CDR3 coding sequence is TGCAGCGTTCACCGGAGTGGCGGGGGCCTAGATACGCAGTATTTT. It specifies CSVHRSGGGLDTQYF. V gene TRBV29-1 combines with J gene TRBJ2-3; tentatively, D is TRBD2 (7 bases). Trimming removed 5 bases at V and 5 bases at J, with 20 bases between. The CDR3 length is 15 residues. The germline CDR1 and CDR2 sequences are SQVTM and ANQGSEA.

This chain links TRBV21-1 with TRBJ2-1; TRBD1 reflects the table's D call only, with no check against the DNA. TRBV21-1 is listed as a pseudogene. This CDR3 contains 16 residues. CDR3 coding DNA: TGTGCCAGCTTACGAAGCGAGGGGACAGGGCGACATGAGCAGTTCTTC. It yields the protein CASLRSEGTGRHEQFF.

This sequence joins TRBV13 and TRBJ2-1; 10 nucleotides align to TRBD2. The CDR3 is 15 amino acids. Germline CDR1 is PRHDT and CDR2 is FYEKMQ (reference sequence). The ends lost 3 bases at V and 7 bases at J; junction bases unmatched: 6. The DNA of the CDR3 is TGTGCCAGCAGCTTTCCTAGCGGGAGACGGAATGAGCAGTTCTTC. Translating it yields CASSFPSGRRNEQFF.

The chain couples TRBV9 to TRBJ2-1; maybe TRBD2 (6 bases). This CDR3 is built from 14 residues. CDR1 is SGDLS, CDR2 YYNGEE, per germline. The V and J ends lost 0 bases and 5 bases respectively, with 9 bases between them. The CDR3 DNA sequence: TGTGCCAGCAGCGTAGAACTAGCCAACAATGAGCAGTTCTTC. This gives the protein CASSVELANNEQFF.

CDR3 loop: CASRARSWTINEQYF. The CDR3 nucleotides are TGTGCCAGCAGGGCCCGGAGTTGGACAATCAACGAGCAGTACTTC. This chain links TRBV6-4 with TRBJ2-7, with a tentative D call TRBD1 (5 bases). CDR1 and CDR2 from the germline V gene are MRHNA and SNTAGT. CDR3 length: 15 amino acids. Trimming left V 6 bases short and J 5 bases short, with 20 bases between.

The chain recombines TRBV6-1 with TRBJ1-5; D ambiguous. Germline V lookup: CDR1 MNHNS, CDR2 SASEGT. This CDR3 comprises 16 residues. The ends were cut back, 0 bases at V and 1 base at J, with 10 bases in the middle. In DNA, the CDR3 is TGTGCCAGCAGTGAAGCGTCACTGAGGAGCAATCAGCCCCAGCATTTT. It encodes CASSEASLRSNQPQHF.

The V call is TRBV19, the J call TRBJ1-1, with TRBD1 as a possible D gene (6 bases). The germline V gene has CDR1 LNHDA and CDR2 SQIVND (reference sequence). V was cut by 5 bases and J by 3 bases, with 19 bases left in between. The CDR3 sequence is 16 residues long. This chain's CDR3 is CASSPNRVLLDTEAFF. The CDR3 DNA is TGTGCCAGTAGTCCAAACAGGGTACTTTTGGACACTGAAGCTTTCTTT.

V usage is TRBV14 and J usage is TRBJ2-1; 10 nucleotides agree with TRBD2. The trim removed 5 bases at V and 7 bases at J, leaving 8 bases unmatched. The CDR3 covers 15 residues. Per germline, CDR1 SGHDN and CDR2 FVKESK. CDR3 sequence (DNA): TGTGCCAGCAGCGTCCCGGGACTAGCGAGGAATGAGCAGTTCTTC. Its translation is CASSVPGLARNEQFF.